This T cell receptor beta chain was identified during a study of shared clonotypes between healthy human individuals. Study-wide results and caveats: Naive subsets usually exceeded memory subsets in estimated richness. It was the non-shared clonotypes that had lower generation probabilities than clonotypes shared by all four donors.

Worth noting for this clone: Its specificity is unknown.

Germline assignment: CDR1 LNHDA and CDR2 SQIVND (reference sequence). V was cut by 7 bases and J by 0 bases, with 9 bases left in between. CDR3 length: 14 amino acids. Each cell subset's genomic DNA was divided evenly among several immunoSEQ plates. Assay used: immunoSEQ multiplex PCR; TCRdb lists only in-frame clones, some missing. Of about 680,000 clones listed, more than 70% are singletons. The specimen was memory CD4+ T cells sorted from blood. The sample's subset: CD45RA-negative fraction. The sequence came from a woman aged 25-40 years in good health. The V and J genes are TRBV19 and TRBJ1-4; possible D gene TRBD1, 5 bases. The CDR3 sequence is CASKGSATNEKLFF. The CDR3 DNA is TGTGCCAGTAAGGGGTCTGCAACTAATGAAAAACTGTTTTTT.